Listed here are 5 T cell receptor beta chains from one sample, sequenced in a study of early T cells in non-severe SARS-CoV-2 infection. TCRdb reprocessed the 5' RACE reads via MiXCR and lists one record per CDR3 protein. Of approximately 22,000 distinct CDR3 sequences listed, 5% to 6% are singletons. This specimen was whole blood, taken at baseline. Receptors originate from an adult who was a healthcare worker with PCR-confirmed SARS-CoV-2 infection or an uninfected control (not recorded which).

This clonotype occurred many times. The rearrangement joins TRBV12-3 or TRBV12-4 to TRBJ2-1; perhaps TRBD2 as D (6 bases). CDR3 length: 16 amino acids. Trimming took off 5 bases at V and 5 bases at J, with 19 bases between the two ends. The CDR3 DNA sequence: TGTGCCAGCAGTACCGCTTGGGGGGTTCAGGACAATGAGCAGTTCTTC. Translation: CASSTAWGVQDNEQFF.

This clonotype has just a few counts. The CDR3 spells CSAPGTSRRKSYTDTQYF. CDR3 bases: TGCAGTGCCCCCGGGACTAGCAGACGGAAATCTTACACAGATACGCAGTATTTT. The rearrangement uses TRBV20-1 and TRBJ2-3, with 9 bases fitting TRBD2. CDR1 and CDR2 from the germline V gene are DFQATT and SNEGSKA (reference sequence). Trimming cost V 6 bases and J 2 bases; bases outside gene matches: 18. The CDR3 runs to 18 residues.

This clonotype was recorded at least ten times. This sequence joins TRBV19 and TRBJ1-2; D is possibly TRBD1 (5 bases). Trimming took off 3 bases at V and 4 bases at J, with 12 bases between the two ends. Germline V gene sequence: CDR1 LNHDA, CDR2 SQIVND (reference sequence). The CDR3 is 14 amino acids. CDR3 region: CASSIPGIGYGYTF. For the CDR3, the DNA is TGTGCCAGTAGTATCCCAGGGATTGGCTATGGCTACACCTTC. Full variable domain (outside the CDR3, taken from reference TRBV19 and TRBJ1-2): DGGITQSPKYLFRKEGQNVTLSCEQNLNHDAMYWYRQDPGQGLRLIYYSQIVNDFQKGDIAEGYSVSREKKESFPLTVTSAQKNPTAFYLCASSIPGIGYGYTFGSGTRLTVV.

This clonotype came up a few times. This rearrangement joins TRBV7-2 to TRBJ2-1, with D possibly being TRBD1 (7 bases). Germline-derived CDR1 and CDR2 are SGHTA and FQGNSA. The CDR3 spans 14 residues. V lost 5 bases, J lost 8 bases, and 16 bases lay in between. CDR3 residues: CASSRRGQGDEQFF. The CDR3 nucleotides read TGTGCCAGCAGCAGGCGGGGCCAGGGGGATGAGCAGTTCTTC.

V usage is TRBV11-2 and J usage is TRBJ2-5, with D uncertain. This CDR3 contains 12 residues. Germline V gene sequence: CDR1 SGHAT, CDR2 FQNNGV. The V gene lost 5 bases and the J gene lost 5 bases, with 9 bases spanning the gap. This chain's CDR3 is CASSQPDETQYF. As DNA, the CDR3 is TGTGCCAGCAGCCAGCCGGATGAGACCCAGTACTTC.